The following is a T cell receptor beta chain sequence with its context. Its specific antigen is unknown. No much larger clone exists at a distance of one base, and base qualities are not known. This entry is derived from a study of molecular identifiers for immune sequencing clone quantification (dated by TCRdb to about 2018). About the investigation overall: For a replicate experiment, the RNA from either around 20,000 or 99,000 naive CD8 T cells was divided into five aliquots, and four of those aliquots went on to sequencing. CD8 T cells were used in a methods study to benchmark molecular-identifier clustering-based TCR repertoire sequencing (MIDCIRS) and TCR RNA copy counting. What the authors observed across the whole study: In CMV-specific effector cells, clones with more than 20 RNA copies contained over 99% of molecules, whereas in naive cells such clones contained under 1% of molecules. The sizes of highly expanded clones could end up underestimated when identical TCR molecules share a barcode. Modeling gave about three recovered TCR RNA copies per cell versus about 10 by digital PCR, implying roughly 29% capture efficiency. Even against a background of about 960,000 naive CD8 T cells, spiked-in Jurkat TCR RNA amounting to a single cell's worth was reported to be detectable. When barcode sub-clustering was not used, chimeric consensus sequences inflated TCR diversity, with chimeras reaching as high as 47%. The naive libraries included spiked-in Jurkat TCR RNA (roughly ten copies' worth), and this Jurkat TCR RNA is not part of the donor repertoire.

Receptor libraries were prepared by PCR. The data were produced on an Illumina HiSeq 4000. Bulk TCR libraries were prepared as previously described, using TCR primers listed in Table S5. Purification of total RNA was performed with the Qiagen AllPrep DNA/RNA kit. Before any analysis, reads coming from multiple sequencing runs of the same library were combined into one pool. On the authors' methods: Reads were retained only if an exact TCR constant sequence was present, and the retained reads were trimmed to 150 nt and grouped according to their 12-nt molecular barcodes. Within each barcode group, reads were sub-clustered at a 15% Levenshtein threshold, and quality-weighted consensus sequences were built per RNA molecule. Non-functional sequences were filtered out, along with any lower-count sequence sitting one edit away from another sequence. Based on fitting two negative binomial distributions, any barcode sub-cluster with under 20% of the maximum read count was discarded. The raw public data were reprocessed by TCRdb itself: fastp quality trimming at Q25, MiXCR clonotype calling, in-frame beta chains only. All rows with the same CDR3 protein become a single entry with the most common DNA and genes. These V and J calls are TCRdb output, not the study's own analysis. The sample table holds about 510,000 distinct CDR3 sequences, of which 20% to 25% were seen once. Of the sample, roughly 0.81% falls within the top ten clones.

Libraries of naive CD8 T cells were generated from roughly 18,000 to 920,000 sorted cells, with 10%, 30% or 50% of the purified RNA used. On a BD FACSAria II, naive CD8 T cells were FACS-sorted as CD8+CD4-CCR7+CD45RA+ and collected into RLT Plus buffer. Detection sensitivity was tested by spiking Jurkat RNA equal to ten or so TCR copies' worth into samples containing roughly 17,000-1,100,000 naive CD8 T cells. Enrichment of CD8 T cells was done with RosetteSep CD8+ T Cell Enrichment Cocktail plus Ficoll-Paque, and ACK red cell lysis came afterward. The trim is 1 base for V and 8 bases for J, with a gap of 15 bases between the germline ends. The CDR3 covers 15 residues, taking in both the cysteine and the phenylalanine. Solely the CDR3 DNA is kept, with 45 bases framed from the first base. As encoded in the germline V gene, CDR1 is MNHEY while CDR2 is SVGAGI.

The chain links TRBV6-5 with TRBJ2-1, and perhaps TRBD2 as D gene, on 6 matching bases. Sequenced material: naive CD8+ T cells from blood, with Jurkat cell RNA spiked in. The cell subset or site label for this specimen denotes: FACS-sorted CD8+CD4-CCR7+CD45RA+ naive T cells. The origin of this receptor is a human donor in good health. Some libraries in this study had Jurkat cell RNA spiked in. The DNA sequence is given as TGTGCCAGCAGTTACTTGGGGGGACTGCAGGATGAGCAGTTCTTC. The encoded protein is CASSYLGGLQDEQFF.